A single T cell receptor beta chain is shown here with its context. No antigen is known for it. This record belongs to a study of shared clonotypes between healthy human individuals. Study results and caveats: Shared clonotypes: approximately 5% naive CD4, around 3.5% naive CD8, less than 2.5% memory CD4, 0.4% to 0.5% memory CD8.

CDR3 length: 15 amino acids. V was clipped by 0 bases and J by 7 bases, with 13 bases between them. Germline loops: CDR1 SNHLY, CDR2 FYNNEI. The repertoire was sequenced with immunoSEQ multiplex PCR; TCRdb's copy has only in-frame clones and lacks some. The sample lists some 2,000,000 clones, 95% occurring once. V and J are TRBV2 and TRBJ1-5, with TRBD1 as a possible D gene (5 bases). The clonotype was recovered from a man aged 18 to 30 in good health. Sequencing was performed on naive CD4+ T cells sorted from blood. Subset meaning: CD45RA+ positively selected. CDR3 amino acids: CASSEARAGRQPQHF. The DNA for the CDR3 is TGTGCCAGCAGTGAAGCGAGGGCAGGGCGCCAGCCCCAGCATTTT.